The rows below give T cell receptor beta chains drawn from one sample of a study of blood T cells in healthy people across ages. TCRdb processed the 5' RACE reads anew with MiXCR; each CDR3 protein has one entry. Counted here are 700,000 to 900,000 distinct CDR3 sequences, more than 25% occurring once; the ten biggest clones make up over 2.5%. The same data also went into a second study, on T cells of mothers and their children.

The specimen sequenced was blood. These receptors were taken from a boy aged 10-17 years in good health. Each CDR3 is given with its conserved first and last residue. The D gene is left open where the match is weak. Clone size is stated in some rows and not others, as once, few, many or a class when expanded.

>few|TRBD1|TRBV6-1|TRBJ1-5
CASSQRTGVARQPQHF
TGTGCCAGCAGTCAAAGGACAGGGGTGGCGCGGCAGCCCCAGCATTTT
>.|.|TRBV6-2/TRBV6-3|TRBJ1-3
CASSDRPLRGNTIYF
TGTGCCAGCAGTGACCGACCGCTGAGAGGAAACACCATATATTTT
>.|TRBD1|TRBV29-1|TRBJ2-5
CSVTRTGAYQETQYF
TGCAGCGTAACCAGGACAGGGGCGTACCAAGAGACCCAGTACTTC
>.|TRBD2|TRBV6-1|TRBJ2-5
CASSRIGGGETQYF
TGTGCCAGCAGCCGGATCGGGGGGGGTGAGACCCAGTACTTC
>few|.|TRBV19|TRBJ2-6
CASSIGLVTGANVLTF
TGTGCCAGTAGTATTGGACTTGTAACGGGGGCCAACGTCCTGACTTTC
>.|.|TRBV12-3/TRBV12-4|TRBJ2-7
CVSSLGATYEQYF
TGTGTCAGCAGTTTAGGGGCGACCTACGAGCAGTACTTC
>.|.|TRBV11-1|TRBJ2-3
CASSLEWGAQPHLDLSTDTQYF
TGTGCCAGCAGCTTAGAATGGGGGGCCCAGCCCCATCTAGACTTAAGCACAGATACGCAGTATTTT
>.|TRBD1|TRBV19|TRBJ2-7
CASSMNPGTGGRQYF
TGTGCCAGTAGTATGAACCCGGGGACAGGGGGAAGGCAGTACTTC
>.|.|TRBV29-1|TRBJ2-7
CSATRTEPYEQYF
TGCAGCGCTACCAGGACGGAGCCCTACGAGCAGTACTTC
>few|TRBD2|TRBV29-1|TRBJ2-7
CSASSGALTYEQYF
TGCAGCGCCTCGAGCGGGGCACTGACCTACGAGCAGTACTTC